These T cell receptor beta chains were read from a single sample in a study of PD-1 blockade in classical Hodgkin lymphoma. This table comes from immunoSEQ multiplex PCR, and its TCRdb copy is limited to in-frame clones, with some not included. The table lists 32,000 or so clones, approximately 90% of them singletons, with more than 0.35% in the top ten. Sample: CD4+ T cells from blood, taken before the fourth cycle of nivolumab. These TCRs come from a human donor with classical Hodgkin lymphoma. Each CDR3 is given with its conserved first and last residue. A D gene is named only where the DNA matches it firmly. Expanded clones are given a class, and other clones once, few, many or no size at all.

CDR3 DNA: TGTGCCAGCAGTCCCCGGTCGGGCATGGGCAATCAGCCCCAGCATTTT; CDR3 protein: CASSPRSGMGNQPQHF; J gene: TRBJ1-5; clone size: .; V gene: TRBV27; D gene: .
CDR3 DNA: TGTGCCAGCAGCTTGGCCTCGGGAGCAGATACGCAGTATTTT; CDR3 protein: CASSLASGADTQYF; J gene: TRBJ2-3; clone size: .; V gene: TRBV5-4; D gene: .
CDR3 DNA: TGTGCCAGCAGCTTCCCTCGGACCGGGGAGCTGTTTTTT; CDR3 protein: CASSFPRTGELFF; J gene: TRBJ2-2; clone size: few; V gene: TRBV7-2; D gene: .
CDR3 DNA: TGCAGCGTGCGCGGCCTAGGAGGCAATGAGCAGTTCTTC; CDR3 protein: CSVRGLGGNEQFF; J gene: TRBJ2-1; clone size: once; V gene: TRBV29-1; D gene: .
CDR3 DNA: TGTGCCAGCAGCTTGGACCTCCGCGGGACTAGCGGGAGAACAGATACGCAGTATTTT; CDR3 protein: CASSLDLRGTSGRTDTQYF; J gene: TRBJ2-3; clone size: once; V gene: TRBV5-4; D gene: TRBD2
CDR3 DNA: TGTGCCAGTAGTCCGCCCGGACAGGTACTCACCGGGGAGCTGTTTTTT; CDR3 protein: CASSPPGQVLTGELFF; J gene: TRBJ2-2; clone size: .; V gene: TRBV19; D gene: TRBD1
CDR3 DNA: TGTGCTAGCAGCCCAAACACGGCCCTGCGGGCTCCGTATGGTTCCACCTTC; CDR3 protein: CASSPNTALRAPYGSTF; J gene: TRBJ1-2; clone size: .; V gene: TRBV7-7; D gene: .
CDR3 DNA: TGTGCCAGCAGCAAGACTAGCGGTGGGGAGACCCAGTACTTC; CDR3 protein: CASSKTSGGETQYF; J gene: TRBJ2-5; clone size: .; V gene: TRBV28; D gene: TRBD2
CDR3 DNA: TGTGCCATCAGAGCCCTAGCGGGAGATAACAATGAGCAGTTCTTC; CDR3 protein: CAIRALAGDNNEQFF; J gene: TRBJ2-1; clone size: .; V gene: TRBV10-3; D gene: TRBD2
CDR3 DNA: TGTGCCAGCAGCGTAGGAGCTGCGGGCTCTGGAAACACCATATATTTT; CDR3 protein: CASSVGAAGSGNTIYF; J gene: TRBJ1-3; clone size: .; V gene: TRBV9; D gene: .
CDR3 DNA: TGTGCCAGCAGCTTGGTCTTTGGAAGGGGGGTTGGCGGGGAGCTGTTTTTT; CDR3 protein: CASSLVFGRGVGGELFF; J gene: TRBJ2-2; clone size: .; V gene: TRBV5-5; D gene: .
CDR3 DNA: TGTGCCAGCACCATTTCCACGTCCTATAATTCACCCCTCCACTTT; CDR3 protein: CASTISTSYNSPLHF; J gene: TRBJ1-6; clone size: .; V gene: TRBV7-8; D gene: .
CDR3 DNA: TGTGCCAGCAGGGACCGGACCCAAGAGACCCAGTACTTC; CDR3 protein: CASRDRTQETQYF; J gene: TRBJ2-5; clone size: .; V gene: TRBV7-9; D gene: .
CDR3 DNA: TGTGCCAGCAGTTCGGGACATAAGTACGAGCAGTACTTC; CDR3 protein: CASSSGHKYEQYF; J gene: TRBJ2-7; clone size: .; V gene: TRBV28; D gene: .
CDR3 DNA: TGTGCCAGCAGTTTGCTCAACCCCGGGACAGGGGCCTACGAGCAGTACTTC; CDR3 protein: CASSLLNPGTGAYEQYF; J gene: TRBJ2-7; clone size: .; V gene: TRBV27; D gene: TRBD1
CDR3 DNA: TGTGCCAGCAGCGGGACTAGGGCTCGTGAAGCTTTCTTT; CDR3 protein: CASSGTRAREAFF; J gene: TRBJ1-1; clone size: .; V gene: TRBV11-2; D gene: .
CDR3 DNA: TGCGCCAGCAGCCTGGCCAGGGTTGGCACTGAAGCTTTCTTT; CDR3 protein: CASSLARVGTEAFF; J gene: TRBJ1-1; clone size: .; V gene: TRBV5-1; D gene: .
CDR3 DNA: TGTGCCATCAGTGAGAACAATCAGCCCCAGCATTTT; CDR3 protein: CAISENNQPQHF; J gene: TRBJ1-5; clone size: few; V gene: TRBV10-3; D gene: .
CDR3 DNA: TGTGCCAGCAGCCCACGGACAGGGTCTTACGAGCAGTACTTC; CDR3 protein: CASSPRTGSYEQYF; J gene: TRBJ2-7; clone size: once; V gene: TRBV11-2; D gene: TRBD1
CDR3 DNA: TGTGCCAGCAGTTACCGACAGACCCTACTCGGCAATGAGCAGTTCTTC; CDR3 protein: CASSYRQTLLGNEQFF; J gene: TRBJ2-1; clone size: .; V gene: TRBV6-5; D gene: .
CDR3 DNA: TGTGCCAGCAGTTTTAATTCGGGGACTCGAGAGACCCAGTACTTC; CDR3 protein: CASSFNSGTRETQYF; J gene: TRBJ2-5; clone size: .; V gene: TRBV28; D gene: .
CDR3 DNA: TGTGCCAGCAGTCCTGAGCAGGGAGCACAGCCCCAGCATTTT; CDR3 protein: CASSPEQGAQPQHF; J gene: TRBJ1-5; clone size: .; V gene: TRBV6-1; D gene: .
CDR3 DNA: TGTGCCAGCAGCTGGGGCACAGATACGCAGTATTTT; CDR3 protein: CASSWGTDTQYF; J gene: TRBJ2-3; clone size: .; V gene: TRBV7-9; D gene: .
CDR3 DNA: TGCGCCAGCAGCACCGGGACGGGCAATCAGCCCCAGCATTTT; CDR3 protein: CASSTGTGNQPQHF; J gene: TRBJ1-5; clone size: once; V gene: TRBV5-1; D gene: .
CDR3 DNA: TGCGCCAGCAGCTACGGACAAAACACTGAAGCTTTCTTT; CDR3 protein: CASSYGQNTEAFF; J gene: TRBJ1-1; clone size: few; V gene: TRBV5-1; D gene: .
CDR3 DNA: TGCGCCAGCAGCTTGGGACAGGGATACGACGAGCAGTACTTC; CDR3 protein: CASSLGQGYDEQYF; J gene: TRBJ2-7; clone size: few; V gene: TRBV5-1; D gene: TRBD1
CDR3 DNA: TGTGCCAGCAGCTTACAGTTCGGGAACACTGAAGCTTTCTTT; CDR3 protein: CASSLQFGNTEAFF; J gene: TRBJ1-1; clone size: .; V gene: TRBV7-9; D gene: .
CDR3 DNA: TGTGCCAGCAGTGTTGGGGGGCTGGTTGATGAAGCTTTCTTT; CDR3 protein: CASSVGGLVDEAFF; J gene: TRBJ1-1; clone size: .; V gene: TRBV25-1; D gene: .
CDR3 DNA: TGTGCCAGCAGCGCGGGACGCTCCTACGAGCAGTACTTC; CDR3 protein: CASSAGRSYEQYF; J gene: TRBJ2-7; clone size: .; V gene: TRBV6-1; D gene: .
CDR3 DNA: TGTGCCAGCAGCGCTCTAGATTCCGGGACTGGGTTCACAGATACGCAGTATTTT; CDR3 protein: CASSALDSGTGFTDTQYF; J gene: TRBJ2-3; clone size: .; V gene: TRBV7-9; D gene: .